This entry features one T cell receptor (beta chain) sequence. Its antigen is not identified. Trimming left V 0 bases short and J 1 base short, with 7 bases between. The CDR3 is 14 residues long. The data are from a study of OX40 agonist ivuxolimab in advanced cancers. Some clones are missing from TCRdb's copy, which holds only in-frame ones; the method was immunoSEQ multiplex PCR. The sample lists some 5,100 clones; roughly two thirds were seen once. The study's findings and limits: At 0.1 to 3.0 mg/kg and by week 6, clonal expansion occurred in CD4+ and CD8+ blood T cells.

This TCR was sampled from an adult with an advanced solid tumor such as melanoma, head and neck, liver or kidney cancer. This material consisted of CD4+ or CD8+ T cells sorted from blood, taken in a trial of the OX40 agonist ivuxolimab. V and J are TRBV23-1 and TRBJ2-7; D is uncertain. TRBV23-1 is marked as an open reading frame, function uncertain. The CDR3 region is CASSQSRSSYEQYF. The DNA of the CDR3 is TGCGCCAGCAGTCAATCGAGGTCGTCCTACGAGCAGTACTTC.